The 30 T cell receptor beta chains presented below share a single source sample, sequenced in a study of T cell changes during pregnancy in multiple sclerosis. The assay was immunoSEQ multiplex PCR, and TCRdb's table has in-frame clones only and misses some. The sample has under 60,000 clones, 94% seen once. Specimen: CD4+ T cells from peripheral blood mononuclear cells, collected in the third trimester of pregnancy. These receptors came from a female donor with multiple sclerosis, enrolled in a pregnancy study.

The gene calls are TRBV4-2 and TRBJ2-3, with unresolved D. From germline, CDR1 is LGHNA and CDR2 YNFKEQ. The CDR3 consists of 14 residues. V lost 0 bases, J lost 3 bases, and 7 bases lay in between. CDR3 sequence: CASSQDPGTDTQYF. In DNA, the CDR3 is TGTGCCAGCAGCCAAGATCCCGGGACAGATACGCAGTATTTT.

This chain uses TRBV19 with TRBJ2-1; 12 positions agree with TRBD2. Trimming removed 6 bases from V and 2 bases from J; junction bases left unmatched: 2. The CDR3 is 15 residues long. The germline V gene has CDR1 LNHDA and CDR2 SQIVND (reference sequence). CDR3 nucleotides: TGTGCCAGTAGAAGGACTAGCGGGACCTACAATGAGCAGTTCTTC. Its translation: CASRRTSGTYNEQFF.

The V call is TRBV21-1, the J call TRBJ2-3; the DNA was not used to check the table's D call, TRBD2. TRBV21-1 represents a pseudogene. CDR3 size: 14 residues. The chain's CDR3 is CASSKAVVEGTQYF. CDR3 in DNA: TGTGCCAGCAGCAAAGCGGTGGTTGAGGGTACGCAGTATTTT.

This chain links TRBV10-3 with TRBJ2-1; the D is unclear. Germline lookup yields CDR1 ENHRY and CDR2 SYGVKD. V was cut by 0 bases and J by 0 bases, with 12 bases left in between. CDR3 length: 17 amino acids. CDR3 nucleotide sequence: TGTGCCATCAGTGAGTCGACTCCCTCGAGCTCCTACAATGAGCAGTTCTTC. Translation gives CAISESTPSSSYNEQFF.

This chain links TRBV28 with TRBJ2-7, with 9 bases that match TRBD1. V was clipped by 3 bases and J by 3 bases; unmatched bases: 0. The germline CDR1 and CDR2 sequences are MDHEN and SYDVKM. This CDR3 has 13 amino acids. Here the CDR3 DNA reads TGTGCCAGCAGTTTGGACAGGGGCTACGAGCAGTACTTC. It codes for CASSLDRGYEQYF.

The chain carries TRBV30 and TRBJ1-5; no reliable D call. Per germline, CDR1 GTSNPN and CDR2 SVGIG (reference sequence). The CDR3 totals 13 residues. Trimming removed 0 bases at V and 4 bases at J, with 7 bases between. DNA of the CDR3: TGTGCCTGGAGTGTACCGGGGAATCAGCCCCAGCATTTT. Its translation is CAWSVPGNQPQHF.

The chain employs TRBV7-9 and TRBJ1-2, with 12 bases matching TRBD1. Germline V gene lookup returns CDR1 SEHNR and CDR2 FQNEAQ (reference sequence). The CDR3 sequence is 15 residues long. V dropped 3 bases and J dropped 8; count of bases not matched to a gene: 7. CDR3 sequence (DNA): TGTGCCAGCAGCTTCTCCGGGACAGGGGGCGGGGGCTACACCTTC. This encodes CASSFSGTGGGGYTF.

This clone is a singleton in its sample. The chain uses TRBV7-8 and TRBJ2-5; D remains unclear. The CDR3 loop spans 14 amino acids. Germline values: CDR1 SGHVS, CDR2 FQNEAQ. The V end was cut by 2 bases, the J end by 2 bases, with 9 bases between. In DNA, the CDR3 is TGTGCCAGCAGCTTACGCAGCGCACAAGAGACCCAGTACTTC. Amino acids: CASSLRSAQETQYF.

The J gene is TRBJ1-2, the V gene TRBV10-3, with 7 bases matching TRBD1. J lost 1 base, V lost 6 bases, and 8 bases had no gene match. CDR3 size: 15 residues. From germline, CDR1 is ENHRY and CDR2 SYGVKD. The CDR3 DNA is TGTGCCATCAGGGAACAGGGGCAGAGTAACTATGGCTACACCTTC. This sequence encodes CAIREQGQSNYGYTF.

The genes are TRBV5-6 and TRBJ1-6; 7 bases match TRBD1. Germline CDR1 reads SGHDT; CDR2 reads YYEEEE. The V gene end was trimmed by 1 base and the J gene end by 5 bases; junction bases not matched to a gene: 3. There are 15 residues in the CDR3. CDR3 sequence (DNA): TGTGCCAGCAGCTTGTCCGACAGGGATAATTCACCCCTCCACTTT. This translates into CASSLSDRDNSPLHF.

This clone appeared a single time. DNA of the CDR3: TGTGCCAGTAGTTCCTACTTACGGTCCTACAATGAGCAGTTCTTC. Protein product: CASSSYLRSYNEQFF. This chain uses TRBV19 with TRBJ2-1; D is unresolved. Trimming removed 5 bases from V and 1 base from J, with 12 bases in between. CDR3 length: 15 residues. Germline CDR1 is LNHDA and CDR2 is SQIVND (reference sequence). The full variable domain, rest sourced from reference TRBV19 and TRBJ2-1, is DGGITQSPKYLFRKEGQNVTLSCEQNLNHDAMYWYRQDPGQGLRLIYYSQIVNDFQKGDIAEGYSVSREKKESFPLTVTSAQKNPTAFYLCASSSYLRSYNEQFFGPGTRLTVL.

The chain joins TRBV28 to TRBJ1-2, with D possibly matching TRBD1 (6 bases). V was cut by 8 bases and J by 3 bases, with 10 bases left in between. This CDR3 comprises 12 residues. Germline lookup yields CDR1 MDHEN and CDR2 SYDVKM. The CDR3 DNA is TGTGCCAGCTCACAGGGCTACTATGGCTACACCTTC. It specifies CASSQGYYGYTF.

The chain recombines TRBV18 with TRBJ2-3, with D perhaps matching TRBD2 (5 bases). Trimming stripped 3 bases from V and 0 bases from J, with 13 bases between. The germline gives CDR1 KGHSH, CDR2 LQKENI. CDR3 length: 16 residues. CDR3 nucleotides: TGTGCCAGCTCACCGGGGAGCAGAACTAGCACAGATACGCAGTATTTT. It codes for CASSPGSRTSTDTQYF.

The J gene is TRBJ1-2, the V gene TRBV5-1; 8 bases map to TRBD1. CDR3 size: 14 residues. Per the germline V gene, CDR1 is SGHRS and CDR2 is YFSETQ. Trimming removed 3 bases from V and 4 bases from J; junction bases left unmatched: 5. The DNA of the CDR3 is TGCGCCAGCAGCTCTGGACAGGGAGGCTATGGCTACACCTTC. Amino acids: CASSSGQGGYGYTF.

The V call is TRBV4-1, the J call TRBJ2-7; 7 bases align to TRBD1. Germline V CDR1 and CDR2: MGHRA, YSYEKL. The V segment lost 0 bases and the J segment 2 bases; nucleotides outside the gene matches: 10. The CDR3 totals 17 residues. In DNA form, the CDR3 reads TGCGCCAGCAGCCAAGAGAAATGGACAGGACTTACCTACGAGCAGTACTTC. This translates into CASSQEKWTGLTYEQYF.

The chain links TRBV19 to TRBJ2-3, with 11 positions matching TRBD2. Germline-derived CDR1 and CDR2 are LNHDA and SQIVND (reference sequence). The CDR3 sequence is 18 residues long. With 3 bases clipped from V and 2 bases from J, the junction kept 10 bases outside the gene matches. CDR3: CASSITSGGLSSTDTQYF. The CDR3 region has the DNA TGTGCCAGTAGTATTACTAGCGGGGGCCTCTCCTCCACAGATACGCAGTATTTT.

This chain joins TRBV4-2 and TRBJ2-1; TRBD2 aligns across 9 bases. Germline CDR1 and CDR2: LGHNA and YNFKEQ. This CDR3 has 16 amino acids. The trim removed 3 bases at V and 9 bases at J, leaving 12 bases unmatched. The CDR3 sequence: CASSHLGTSSWAEQFF. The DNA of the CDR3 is TGTGCCAGCAGCCACCTAGGGACTAGCTCCTGGGCTGAGCAGTTCTTC.

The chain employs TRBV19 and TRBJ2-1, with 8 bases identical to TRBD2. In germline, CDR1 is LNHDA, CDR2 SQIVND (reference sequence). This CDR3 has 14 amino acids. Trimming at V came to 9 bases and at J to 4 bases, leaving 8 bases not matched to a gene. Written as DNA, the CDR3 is TGTGCCAGCGGGGCCGGGAGGGCTTACAATGAGCAGTTCTTC. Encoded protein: CASGAGRAYNEQFF. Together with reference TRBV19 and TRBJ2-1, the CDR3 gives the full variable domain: DGGITQSPKYLFRKEGQNVTLSCEQNLNHDAMYWYRQDPGQGLRLIYYSQIVNDFQKGDIAEGYSVSREKKESFPLTVTSAQKNPTAFYLCASGAGRAYNEQFFGPGTRLTVL.

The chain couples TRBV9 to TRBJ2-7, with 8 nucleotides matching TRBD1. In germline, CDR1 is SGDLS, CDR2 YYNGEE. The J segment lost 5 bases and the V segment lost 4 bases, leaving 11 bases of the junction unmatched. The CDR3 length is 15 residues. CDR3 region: CASSIRAGGLDEQYF. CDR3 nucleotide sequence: TGTGCCAGCAGCATCCGCGCAGGGGGCCTGGACGAGCAGTACTTC.

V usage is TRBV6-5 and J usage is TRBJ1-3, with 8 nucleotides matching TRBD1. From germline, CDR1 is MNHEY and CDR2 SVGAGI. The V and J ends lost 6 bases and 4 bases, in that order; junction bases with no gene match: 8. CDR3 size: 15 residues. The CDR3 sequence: CASRPPGGGGNTIYF. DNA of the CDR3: TGTGCCAGCAGACCACCAGGGGGCGGAGGAAACACCATATATTTT.

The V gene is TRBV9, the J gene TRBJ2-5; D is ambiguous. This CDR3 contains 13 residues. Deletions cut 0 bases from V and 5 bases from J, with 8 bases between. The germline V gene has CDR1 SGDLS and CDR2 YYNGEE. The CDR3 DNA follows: TGTGCCAGCAGCGTAGATTATGGCGAGACCCAGTACTTC. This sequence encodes CASSVDYGETQYF.

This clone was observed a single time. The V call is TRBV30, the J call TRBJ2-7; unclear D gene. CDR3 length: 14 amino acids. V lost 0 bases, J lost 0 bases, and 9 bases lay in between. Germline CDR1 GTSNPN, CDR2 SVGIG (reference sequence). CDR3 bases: TGTGCCTGGAGTGTACGGCGGCTCTCCTACGAGCAGTACTTC. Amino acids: CAWSVRRLSYEQYF.

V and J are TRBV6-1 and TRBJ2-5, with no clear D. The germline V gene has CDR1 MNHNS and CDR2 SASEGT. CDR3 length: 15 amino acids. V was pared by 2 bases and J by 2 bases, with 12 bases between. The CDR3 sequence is CASSESWRKQETQYF. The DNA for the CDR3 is TGTGCCAGCAGTGAAAGTTGGCGGAAACAAGAGACCCAGTACTTC.

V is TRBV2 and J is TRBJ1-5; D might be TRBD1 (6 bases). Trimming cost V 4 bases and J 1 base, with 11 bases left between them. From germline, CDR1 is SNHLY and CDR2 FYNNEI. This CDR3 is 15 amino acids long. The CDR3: CASSAITGSNQPQHF. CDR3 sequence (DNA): TGTGCCAGCAGTGCCATTACAGGGAGCAATCAGCCCCAGCATTTT.

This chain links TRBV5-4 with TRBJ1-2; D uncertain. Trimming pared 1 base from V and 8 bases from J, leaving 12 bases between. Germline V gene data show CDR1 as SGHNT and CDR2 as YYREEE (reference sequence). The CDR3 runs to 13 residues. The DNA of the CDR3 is TGTGCCAGCAGCTTGCCAAACTGGGAGGGCTACACCTTC. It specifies CASSLPNWEGYTF.

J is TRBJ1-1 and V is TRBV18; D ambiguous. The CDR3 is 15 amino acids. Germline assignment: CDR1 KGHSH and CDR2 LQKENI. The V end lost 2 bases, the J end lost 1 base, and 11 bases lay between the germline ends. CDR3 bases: TGTGCCAGCTCACCATCTAAAGAGGGGAACACTGAAGCTTTCTTT. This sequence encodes CASSPSKEGNTEAFF.

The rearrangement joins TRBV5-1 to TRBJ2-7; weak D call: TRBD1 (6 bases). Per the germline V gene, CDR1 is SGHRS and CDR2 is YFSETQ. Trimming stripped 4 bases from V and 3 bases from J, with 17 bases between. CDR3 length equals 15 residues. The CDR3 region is CASSPATGPLYEQYF. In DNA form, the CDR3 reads TGCGCCAGCAGCCCCGCGACAGGCCCCCTCTACGAGCAGTACTTC.

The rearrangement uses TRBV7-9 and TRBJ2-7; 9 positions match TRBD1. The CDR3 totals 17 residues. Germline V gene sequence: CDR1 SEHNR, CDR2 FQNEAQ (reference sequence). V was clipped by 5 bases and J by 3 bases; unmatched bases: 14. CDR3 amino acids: CASSQKRSGTGLYEQYF. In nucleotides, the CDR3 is TGTGCCAGCAGCCAGAAACGTTCCGGGACAGGGCTCTACGAGCAGTACTTC.

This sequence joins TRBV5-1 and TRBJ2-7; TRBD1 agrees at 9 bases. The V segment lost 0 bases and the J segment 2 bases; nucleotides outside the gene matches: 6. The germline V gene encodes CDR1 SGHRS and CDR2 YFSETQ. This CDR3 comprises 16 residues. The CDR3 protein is CASSLDGQGIAYEQYF. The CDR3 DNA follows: TGCGCCAGCAGCTTGGATGGACAGGGGATCGCCTACGAGCAGTACTTC.

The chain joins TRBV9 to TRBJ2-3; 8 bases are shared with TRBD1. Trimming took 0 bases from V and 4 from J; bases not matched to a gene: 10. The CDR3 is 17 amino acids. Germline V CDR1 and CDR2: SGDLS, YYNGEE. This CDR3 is CASSVGDRSFFPDTQYF. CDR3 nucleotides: TGTGCCAGCAGCGTAGGGGACAGGTCTTTTTTTCCAGATACGCAGTATTTT.